Here is one T cell receptor (beta chain) with its context. The data are from a study of T cell changes during pregnancy in multiple sclerosis. Sequenced by immunoSEQ multiplex PCR; TCRdb stores in-frame clones only, minus some. The profile shows about 100,000 clones, about 90% of them singletons. This CDR3 has 13 amino acids. The trim removed 7 bases at V and 2 bases at J, leaving 5 bases unmatched. Germline lookup yields CDR1 SGHNT and CDR2 YYREEE (reference sequence). The receptor comes from a female donor with multiple sclerosis, enrolled in a pregnancy study. The chain joins TRBV5-4 to TRBJ1-2; 7 bases fit TRBD1. The sequencing used peripheral blood, collected after pregnancy. CDR3 in amino acids: CASRQGRNYGYTF. The CDR3 DNA follows: TGTGCCAGCCGACAGGGCCGAAACTATGGCTACACCTTC.